What follows is one T cell receptor beta chain and its context. The antigen is not known. The source of the sample is a study of T cell repertoires in cytomegalovirus infection. Study-level information: Both recently identified HLA-C-restricted and well-studied HLA-B-restricted CMV epitopes were used in the study.

TCRdb processed the reads anew with MiXCR; each CDR3 protein has one entry. The sample has around 750,000 distinct CDR3 sequences, around a third seen once. Per the germline V gene, CDR1 is SGHRS and CDR2 is YFSETQ. The CDR3 has 15 residues. The V and J ends lost 1 base and 5 bases, in that order; junction bases with no gene match: 8. Points from the study as a whole: HLA-C-restricted TCR beta clonotypes specific for CMV led the ex vivo response.

This specimen was cultured CD8+ T cells from PBMCs, taken from culture after CMV antigen stimulation. The chain combines TRBV5-1 with TRBJ2-7, with 8 bases matching TRBD1. The sequence was obtained from a human donor in good health (CMV status not recorded). Some clones in this sample may be carry-over from other donors' samples. In nucleotides, the CDR3 is TGCGCCAGCAGCTTGTTGACAGGGGTGTTAAACGAGCAGTACTTC. Its translation is CASSLLTGVLNEQYF.